This record looks at one T cell receptor beta chain sequence and its context. The data are from a study of STAT5B mutations in CD4+ large granular lymphocyte leukemia. Control samples were healthy donors' buffy coats. TCRdb keeps only in-frame clones here, not all; method: immunoSEQ multiplex PCR. The data hold 35,000 to 45,000 clones, with 65% to 90% observed a single time. This TCR derives from a human donor in good health. The sequencing sample was made of CD4+ T cells from blood buffy coats.

The DNA for the CDR3 is TGCGCCAGCAGCTTGTTGTCAGGGTGGAAGAACACTGAAGCTTTCTTT. Amino acids: CASSLLSGWKNTEAFF. This chain joins TRBV5-1 and TRBJ1-1; D possibly corresponds to TRBD1 (5 bases). The CDR3 covers 16 residues. Trimming pared 1 base from V and 1 base from J, leaving 14 bases between. The germline gives CDR1 SGHRS, CDR2 YFSETQ.